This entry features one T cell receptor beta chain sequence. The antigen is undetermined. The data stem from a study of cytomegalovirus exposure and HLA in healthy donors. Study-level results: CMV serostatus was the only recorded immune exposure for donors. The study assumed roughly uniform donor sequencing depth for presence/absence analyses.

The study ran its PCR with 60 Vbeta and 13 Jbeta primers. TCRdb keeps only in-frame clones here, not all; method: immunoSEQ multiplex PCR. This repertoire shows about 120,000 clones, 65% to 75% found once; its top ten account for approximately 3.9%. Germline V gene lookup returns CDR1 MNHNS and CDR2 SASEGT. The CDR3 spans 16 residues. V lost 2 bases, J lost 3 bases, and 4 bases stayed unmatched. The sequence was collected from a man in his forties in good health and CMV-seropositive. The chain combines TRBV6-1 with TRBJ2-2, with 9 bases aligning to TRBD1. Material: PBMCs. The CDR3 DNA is TGTGCCAGCAGTGAAAGGACAGGGGACTACACCGGGGAGCTGTTTTTT. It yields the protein CASSERTGDYTGELFF.